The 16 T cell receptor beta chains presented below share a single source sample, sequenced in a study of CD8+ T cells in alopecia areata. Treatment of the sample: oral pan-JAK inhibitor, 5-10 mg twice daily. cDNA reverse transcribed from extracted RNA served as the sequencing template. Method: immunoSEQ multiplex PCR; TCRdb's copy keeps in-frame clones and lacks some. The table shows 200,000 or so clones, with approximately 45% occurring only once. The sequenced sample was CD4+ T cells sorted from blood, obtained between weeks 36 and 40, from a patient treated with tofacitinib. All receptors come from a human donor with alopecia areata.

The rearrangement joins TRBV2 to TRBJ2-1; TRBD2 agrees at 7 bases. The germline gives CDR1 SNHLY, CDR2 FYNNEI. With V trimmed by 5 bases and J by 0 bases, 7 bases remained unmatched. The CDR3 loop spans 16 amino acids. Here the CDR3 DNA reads TGTGCCAGCAGTTCCTCACTAGCGCACTCCTACAATGAGCAGTTCTTC. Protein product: CASSSSLAHSYNEQFF.

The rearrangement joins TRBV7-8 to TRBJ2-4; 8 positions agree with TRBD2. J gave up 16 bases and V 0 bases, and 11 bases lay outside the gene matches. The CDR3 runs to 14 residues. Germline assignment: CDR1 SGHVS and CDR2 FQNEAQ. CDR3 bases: TGTGCCAGCAGCTTAGCTAGCGGGGCCGCCTTAGTATACTTC. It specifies CASSLASGAALVYF.

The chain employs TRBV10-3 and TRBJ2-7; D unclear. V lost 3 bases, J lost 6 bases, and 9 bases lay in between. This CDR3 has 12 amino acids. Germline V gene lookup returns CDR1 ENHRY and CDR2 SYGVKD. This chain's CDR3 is CAISDAMGEQYF. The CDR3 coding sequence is TGTGCCATCAGTGATGCCATGGGCGAGCAGTACTTC.

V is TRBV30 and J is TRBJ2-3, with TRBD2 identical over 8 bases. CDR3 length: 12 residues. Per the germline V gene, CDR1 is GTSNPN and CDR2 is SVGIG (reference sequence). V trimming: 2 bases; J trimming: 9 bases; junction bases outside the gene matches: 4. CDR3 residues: CAWSPAGGTQYF. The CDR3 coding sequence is TGTGCCTGGAGTCCCGCGGGAGGCACGCAGTATTTT.

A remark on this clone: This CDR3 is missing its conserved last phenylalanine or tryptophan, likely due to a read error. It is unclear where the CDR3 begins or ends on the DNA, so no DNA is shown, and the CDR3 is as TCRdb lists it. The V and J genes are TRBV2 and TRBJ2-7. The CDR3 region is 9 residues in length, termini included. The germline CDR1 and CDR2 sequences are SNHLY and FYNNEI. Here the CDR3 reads CASSEGWWN.

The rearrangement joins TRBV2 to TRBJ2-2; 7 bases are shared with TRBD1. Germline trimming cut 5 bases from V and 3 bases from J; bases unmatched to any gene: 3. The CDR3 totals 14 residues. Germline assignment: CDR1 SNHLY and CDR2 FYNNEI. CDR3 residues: CASSPDRDTGELFF. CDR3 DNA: TGTGCCAGCAGTCCTGACAGGGACACCGGGGAGCTGTTTTTT.

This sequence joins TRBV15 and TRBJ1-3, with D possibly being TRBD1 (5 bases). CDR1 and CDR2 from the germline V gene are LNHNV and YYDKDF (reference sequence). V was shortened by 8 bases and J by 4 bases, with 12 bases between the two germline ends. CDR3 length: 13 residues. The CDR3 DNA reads TGTGCCACCGGGGGTCTAGTCGGAAACACCATATATTTT. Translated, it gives CATGGLVGNTIYF.

CDR3 loop: CASSLEGATGELFF. As DNA, the CDR3 is TGTGCCAGCAGCTTAGAAGGGGCCACCGGGGAGCTGTTTTTT. The chain is built from TRBV7-9 and TRBJ2-2, with D possibly matching TRBD1 (5 bases). The germline V gene has CDR1 SEHNR and CDR2 FQNEAQ (reference sequence). Trimming left V 1 base short and J 4 bases short, with 7 bases between. The CDR3 is 14 amino acids. The variable domain in full, completed from reference TRBV7-9 and TRBJ2-2, reads DTGVSQNPRHKITKRGQNVTFRCDPISEHNRLYWYRQTLGQGPEFLTYFQNEAQLEKSRLLSDRFSAERPKGSFSTLEIQRTEQGDSAMYLCASSLEGATGELFFGEGSRLTVL.

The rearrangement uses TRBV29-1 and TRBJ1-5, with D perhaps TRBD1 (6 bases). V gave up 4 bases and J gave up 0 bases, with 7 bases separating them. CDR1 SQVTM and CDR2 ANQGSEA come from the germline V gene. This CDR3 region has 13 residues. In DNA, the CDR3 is TGCAGCGTTGGACAGGCTAGCAATCAGCCCCAGCATTTT. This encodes CSVGQASNQPQHF.

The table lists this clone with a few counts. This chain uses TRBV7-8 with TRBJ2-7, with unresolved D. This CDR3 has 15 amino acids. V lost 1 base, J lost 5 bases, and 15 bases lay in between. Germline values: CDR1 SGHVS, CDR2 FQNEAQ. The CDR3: CASSLEVWYDHEQYF. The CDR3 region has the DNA TGTGCCAGCAGCTTAGAAGTCTGGTATGACCACGAGCAGTACTTC.

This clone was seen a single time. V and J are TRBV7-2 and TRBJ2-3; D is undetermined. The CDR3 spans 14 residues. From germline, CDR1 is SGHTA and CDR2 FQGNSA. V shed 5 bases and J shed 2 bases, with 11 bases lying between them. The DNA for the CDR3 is TGTGCCAGCAGCCCAAGGGCTATCACAGATACGCAGTATTTT. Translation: CASSPRAITDTQYF.

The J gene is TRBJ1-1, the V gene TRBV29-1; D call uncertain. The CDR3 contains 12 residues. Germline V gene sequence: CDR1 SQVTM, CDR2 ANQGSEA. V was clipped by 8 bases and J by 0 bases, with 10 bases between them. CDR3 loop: CSSGTMNTEAFF. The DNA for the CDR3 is TGCAGCTCCGGAACTATGAACACTGAAGCTTTCTTT.

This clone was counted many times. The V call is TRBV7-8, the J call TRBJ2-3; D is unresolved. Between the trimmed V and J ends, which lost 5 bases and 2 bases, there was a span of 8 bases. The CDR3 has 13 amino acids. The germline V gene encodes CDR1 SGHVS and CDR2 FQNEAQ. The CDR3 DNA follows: TGTGCCAGCAGCCCACGTTTCACAGATACGCAGTATTTT. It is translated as CASSPRFTDTQYF.

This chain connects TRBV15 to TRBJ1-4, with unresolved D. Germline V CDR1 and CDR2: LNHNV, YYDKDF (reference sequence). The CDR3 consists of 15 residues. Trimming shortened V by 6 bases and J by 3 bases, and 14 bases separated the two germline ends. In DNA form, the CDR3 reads TGTGCCACCAGTTACTCCATCGCGGCTAATGAAAAACTGTTTTTT. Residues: CATSYSIAANEKLFF. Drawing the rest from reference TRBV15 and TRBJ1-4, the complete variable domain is DAMVIQNPRYQVTQFGKPVTLSCSQTLNHNVMYWYQQKSSQAPKLLFHYYDKDFNNEADTPDNFQSRRPNTSFCFLDIRSPGLGDTAMYLCATSYSIAANEKLFFGSGTQLSVL.

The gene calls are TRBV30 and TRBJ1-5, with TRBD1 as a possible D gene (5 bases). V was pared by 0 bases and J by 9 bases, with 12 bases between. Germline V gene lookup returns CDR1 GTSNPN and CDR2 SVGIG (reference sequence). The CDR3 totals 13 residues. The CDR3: CAWSVARERPQHF. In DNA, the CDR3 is TGTGCCTGGAGTGTCGCCAGGGAGAGGCCCCAGCATTTT.

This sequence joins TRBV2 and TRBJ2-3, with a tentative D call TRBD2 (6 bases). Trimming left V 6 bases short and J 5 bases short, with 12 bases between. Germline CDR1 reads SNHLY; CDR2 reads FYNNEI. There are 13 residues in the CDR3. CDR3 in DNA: TGTGCCAGCAGATTCTCCGGGGGAGATACGCAGTATTTT. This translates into CASRFSGGDTQYF.